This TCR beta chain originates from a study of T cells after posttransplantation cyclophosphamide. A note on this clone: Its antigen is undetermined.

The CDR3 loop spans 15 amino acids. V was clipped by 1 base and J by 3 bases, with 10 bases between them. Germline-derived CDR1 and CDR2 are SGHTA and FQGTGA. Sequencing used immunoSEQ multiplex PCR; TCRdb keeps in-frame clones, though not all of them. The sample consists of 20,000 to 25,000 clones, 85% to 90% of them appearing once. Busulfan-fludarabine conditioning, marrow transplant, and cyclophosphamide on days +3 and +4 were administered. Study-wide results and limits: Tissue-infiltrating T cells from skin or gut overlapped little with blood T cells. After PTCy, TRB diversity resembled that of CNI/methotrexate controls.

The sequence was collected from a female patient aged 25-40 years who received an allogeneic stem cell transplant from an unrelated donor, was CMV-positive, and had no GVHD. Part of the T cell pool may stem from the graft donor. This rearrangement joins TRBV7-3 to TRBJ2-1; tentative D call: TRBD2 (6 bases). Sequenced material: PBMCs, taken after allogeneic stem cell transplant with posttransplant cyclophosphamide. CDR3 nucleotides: TGTGCCAGCAGCTTAATGCGGGGTTTCTACAATGAGCAGTTCTTC. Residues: CASSLMRGFYNEQFF.